The subject of this entry is one TCR beta chain. Its antigen is currently unknown. Use of 60 Vbeta and 13 Jbeta primers characterized the PCR. Original data processing: Later work found about 80 million unique TCR beta chains, with some 11 million shared. This table comes from immunoSEQ multiplex PCR, and its TCRdb copy is limited to in-frame clones, with some not included. For V, J and clone size, that table is used; D and trimming come from the DNA. The repertoire includes under 90,000 clones, 70% to 85% of them detected once, and 7.2% sits in the top ten. Trimming at V came to 0 bases and at J to 0 bases, leaving 5 bases not matched to a gene. CDR3 length: 17 residues. Germline V lookup: CDR1 LGHNA, CDR2 YSLEER. Every donor was a healthy person donating bone marrow. The entry originates in a study of cytomegalovirus exposure and HLA in healthy donors. Study in general: Counted in an early data release were roughly 87 million unique TCRs from HLA-typed donors.

Study-level findings and limits: Productive rates of about 90% or about 30% were seen for most TCR beta V segments in an earlier analysis.

This sequence joins TRBV4-3 and TRBJ2-1; 7 bases align to TRBD1. The clonotype comes from a woman in her thirties or forties in good health and CMV-seronegative. The sample consisted of PBMCs. The CDR3 loop is CASSQDIGGHSYNEQFF. CDR3 bases: TGCGCCAGCAGCCAAGATATAGGGGGCCACTCCTACAATGAGCAGTTCTTC.